The present entry profiles one T cell receptor beta chain with its context. There is no known antigen for this receptor. Nothing much larger sits one base from this clone, and base qualities are not available. The germline V gene gives CDR1 as SGHNT and CDR2 as YENEEA. A distance of 15 bases separates the germline ends of V and J, which lose 5 bases and 4 bases respectively. The CDR3 numbers 15 residues from cysteine through phenylalanine. Only the CDR3 region is kept as DNA, spanning 45 bases read in frame from base 1. The sample comes from a study of patients and donors after allogeneic stem cell transplantation (TCRdb year 2020). The library came from RT-PCR. Reads for this sample came from a NextSeq 550. TCRdb ran its own pipeline on the public reads, namely fastp trimming at Q25 and MiXCR clone calling, and kept in-frame beta chains. Rows matching on CDR3 protein sequence are summarized as one entry with the most common DNA and genes. For this sample the table gives 390,000 or so distinct CDR3 sequences, of which 16% were detected only once. Over 6% of the sample rests with the top ten.

The origin of this receptor is a human donor who was either an allogeneic HSCT recipient or a stem cell or donor lymphocyte infusion donor (not recorded which). It is not recorded whose cells these are; they may come from a transplant donor. This receptor chain uses TRBV11-3 and TRBJ2-1; the D call could be TRBD1 or TRBD2, with each sharing 5 bases. Sequences were obtained from blood, either unsorted or a sorted T cell fraction (not recorded which). The CDR3 corresponds to CASSPQRGVYNEQFF. The DNA is TGTGCCAGCAGCCCCCAGAGGGGTGTTTACAATGAGCAGTTCTTC.